The clone carrying this T cell receptor (beta chain) was seen a few times. Trimming pared 5 bases from V and 7 bases from J, leaving 11 bases between. This CDR3 region has 13 residues. Looked up from germline, CDR1 is KGHDR and CDR2 is SFDVKD. TCRdb reprocessed the RT-PCR reads via MiXCR and lists one record per CDR3 protein. The sample consists of almost 700,000 distinct CDR3 sequences, approximately 15% of them appearing once. Sequencing was carried out using memory CD4+ T cells from blood. The receptor was derived from a female donor in good health, serving as a healthy control. J is TRBJ1-5 and V is TRBV24-1; D unresolved. In nucleotides, the CDR3 is TGTGCCACCAGTGTGGGTCCAGACCAGCCCCAGCATTTT. Translation gives CATSVGPDQPQHF.